Below, 15 T cell receptor beta chains from the same sample are listed, as sequenced in a study of persistence of HIV-infected CD4 T cells. The stimulus was lysate of CMV-infected fibroblasts, around 10 ug/mL. CD40L-negative CD69-negative CD45RO-high memory CD4+ T cells were sorted as populations depleted of antigen-responding cells. Which antigens these TCRs recognize remains unknown. The immunoSEQ assay was version 4, run in survey mode. Profiling relied on immunoSEQ multiplex PCR, and the TCRdb table lists in-frame clones only, not all of them. The sample holds some 30,000 clones, 82% seen once. The source was CD4+ T cells sorted from PBMCs after roughly 17-hour stimulation, collected from a patient who received antiretroviral therapy. The receptors originated from an adult woman with HIV who was CMV-seropositive.

The chain couples TRBV7-2 to TRBJ2-7, with D perhaps matching TRBD1 or TRBD2 (5 bases each). V was shortened by 4 bases and J by 0 bases, with 10 bases between the two germline ends. Germline lookup yields CDR1 SGHTA and CDR2 FQGNSA. This CDR3 comprises 14 residues. CDR3 loop: CASSSTGTSYEQYF. The CDR3 nucleotides are TGTGCCAGCAGCTCGACCGGGACCTCCTACGAGCAGTACTTC.

CDR3 protein: CASSTSSGNTIYF. Here the CDR3 DNA reads TGTGCCAGCAGCACGAGCTCTGGAAACACCATATATTTT. The V gene is TRBV9, the J gene TRBJ1-3; D not resolved. Trimming removed 4 bases from V and 0 bases from J, with 5 bases in between. There are 13 residues in the CDR3. The germline gives CDR1 SGDLS, CDR2 YYNGEE.

As regards this clone: The same CDR3 also results from other DNA sequences found in this sample. The chain joins TRBV18 to TRBJ2-6; possibly TRBD1 or TRBD2 for D (5 bases each). Between the trimmed V and J ends, which lost 3 bases and 0 bases, there was a span of 15 bases. The CDR3 loop spans 18 amino acids. Germline-derived CDR1 and CDR2 are KGHSH and LQKENI. This CDR3 is CASSPPSGRVSGANVLTF. The CDR3 coding sequence is TGTGCCAGCTCACCCCCTTCGGGACGAGTCTCTGGGGCCAACGTCCTGACTTTC.

This sequence joins TRBV7-8 and TRBJ2-1; maybe TRBD2 (5 bases). V lost 1 base and J lost 3, with 16 bases in between. This CDR3 is 17 amino acids long. Germline-derived CDR1 and CDR2 are SGHVS and FQNEAQ. CDR3 sequence reads: CASSLGASSAVYNEQFF. The CDR3, as DNA: TGTGCCAGCAGCTTAGGAGCTAGCTCAGCGGTCTACAATGAGCAGTTCTTC. Looking up the rest from reference TRBV7-8 and TRBJ2-1 gives the full variable domain: GAGVSQSPRYKVAKRGQDVALRCDPISGHVSLFWYQQALGQGPEFLTYFQNEAQLDKSGLPSDRFFAERPEGSVSTLKIQRTQQEDSAVYLCASSLGASSAVYNEQFFGPGTRLTVL.

There are a few counts of this clone. The rearrangement joins TRBV7-2 to TRBJ2-2; D remains ambiguous. There are 12 residues in the CDR3. Germline V gene lookup returns CDR1 SGHTA and CDR2 FQGNSA. V lost 8 bases and J 4 bases, leaving 8 bases between the germline ends. CDR3 DNA sequence: TGTGCCAGCGTGGCAGTCACCGGGGAGCTGTTTTTT. Amino acids: CASVAVTGELFF.

The CDR3 spells CASSQGQRLSGNTIYF. CDR3 DNA sequence: TGTGCCAGCAGTCAGGGACAGCGATTATCTGGAAACACCATATATTTT. This chain joins TRBV11-3 and TRBJ1-3; 7 positions agree with TRBD1. The V and J ends lost 6 bases and 1 base, in that order; junction bases with no gene match: 9. The CDR3 covers 16 residues. The germline V gene has CDR1 SGHNT and CDR2 YENEEA.

This clone was observed a handful of times. This chain joins TRBV7-9 and TRBJ1-6, with TRBD1 identical over 9 bases. The germline gives CDR1 SEHNR, CDR2 FQNEAQ (reference sequence). This CDR3 is 16 amino acids long. The V and J ends lost 3 bases and 6 bases, in that order; junction bases with no gene match: 6. DNA for the CDR3: TGTGCCAGCAGCTTTGGTCCGGGACAGGGTAATTCACCCCTCCACTTT. This gives the protein CASSFGPGQGNSPLHF.

The V gene is TRBV15, the J gene TRBJ1-1, with 7 bases fitting TRBD1. The CDR3 runs 17 residues. Germline V gives CDR1 LNHNV, CDR2 YYDKDF (reference sequence). The J segment lost 0 bases and the V segment lost 0 bases, leaving 7 bases of the junction unmatched. CDR3 nucleotides: TGTGCCACCAGCAGAGAGAGATGGGACAGTTTGAACACTGAAGCTTTCTTT. Translating it yields CATSRERWDSLNTEAFF.

The rearrangement uses TRBV28 and TRBJ1-3; D is possibly TRBD1 (6 bases). Germline assignment: CDR1 MDHEN and CDR2 SYDVKM. The V and J ends lost 4 bases and 0 bases respectively, with 13 bases between them. This CDR3 comprises 16 residues. In DNA form, the CDR3 reads TGTGCCAGCAGTTCAGGGGCTCTAAGCTCTGGAAACACCATATATTTT. It is translated as CASSSGALSSGNTIYF. Full variable domain (missing parts from reference TRBV28 and TRBJ1-3): DVKVTQSSRYLVKRTGEKVFLECVQDMDHENMFWYRQDPGLGLRLIYFSYDVKMKEKGDIPEGYSVSREKKERFSLILESASTNQTSMYLCASSSGALSSGNTIYFGEGSWLTVV.

DNA of the CDR3: TGCGCCAGCAGCTTGAGTACTGGGGGAATACAAGAGACCCAGTACTTC. This codes for CASSLSTGGIQETQYF. This sequence joins TRBV5-1 and TRBJ2-5; either TRBD1 or TRBD2 may fit D (5 bases each). This CDR3 is 16 amino acids long. Germline V gene data show CDR1 as SGHRS and CDR2 as YFSETQ. Trimming shortened V by 1 base and J by 2 bases, and 15 bases separated the two germline ends. Looking up the rest from reference TRBV5-1 and TRBJ2-5 gives the full variable domain: KAGVTQTPRYLIKTRGQQVTLSCSPISGHRSVSWYQQTPGQGLQFLFEYFSETQRNKGNFPGRFSGRQFSNSRSEMNVSTLELGDSALYLCASSLSTGGIQETQYFGPGTRLLVL.

The chain combines TRBV5-6 with TRBJ2-2; D unresolved. This CDR3 is built from 13 residues. Germline CDR1 reads SGHDT; CDR2 reads YYEEEE. Trimming took off 4 bases at V and 5 bases at J, with 9 bases between the two ends. This chain's CDR3 is CASSVIGTGELFF. The DNA of the CDR3 is TGTGCCAGCAGCGTCATAGGGACCGGGGAGCTGTTTTTT.

The V call is TRBV6-5, the J call TRBJ2-5; D is perhaps TRBD2 (5 bases). The CDR3 consists of 16 residues. Germline assignment: CDR1 MNHEY and CDR2 SVGAGI. V gave up 4 bases and J gave up 2 bases, with 17 bases separating them. DNA for the CDR3: TGTGCCAGCAGTTTATACCGACGGGGAAAGCAAGAGACCCAGTACTTC. This sequence encodes CASSLYRRGKQETQYF.

In nucleotides, the CDR3 is TGTGCCAGCAGCTTAGGTCGGGGGACAAACTATGGCTACACCTTC. Protein sequence: CASSLGRGTNYGYTF. The chain employs TRBV7-2 and TRBJ1-2; a weak D match, TRBD1 (6 bases). Trimming pared 1 base from V and 2 bases from J, leaving 11 bases between. CDR3 length equals 15 residues. Germline CDR1 reads SGHTA; CDR2 reads FQGNSA.

This clone was seen more than once but under ten times. This chain uses TRBV6-5 with TRBJ1-2, with 9 bases aligning to TRBD1. With 6 bases clipped from V and 7 bases from J, the junction kept 6 bases outside the gene matches. This CDR3 contains 13 residues. Germline V gives CDR1 MNHEY, CDR2 SVGAGI. The DNA of the CDR3 is TGTGCCAGCAGGGACAGGGGTCTAACTGGCTACACCTTC. Amino acids: CASRDRGLTGYTF.

The chain uses TRBV18 and TRBJ1-2; 7 bases fit TRBD1. In germline, CDR1 is KGHSH, CDR2 LQKENI. V trimming: 4 bases; J trimming: 2 bases; junction bases outside the gene matches: 7. The CDR3 covers 15 residues. CDR3 protein: CASSRPDRQNYGYTF. DNA of the CDR3: TGTGCCAGCTCACGCCCGGACAGGCAGAACTATGGCTACACCTTC.